The 23 T cell receptor beta chains given below trace back to one sample, sequenced in a study of long-term antiretroviral therapy in people with HIV. The run of the v3.0 immunoSEQ assay was at survey level. Generated by immunoSEQ multiplex PCR, the TCRdb table keeps only in-frame clones and is missing some. This table has 20,000 to 25,000 clones, about four fifths appearing once. Sequenced material: unsorted PBMCs, taken 1.5 years after starting antiretroviral therapy. Receptors originate from a man younger than 40 with HIV.

V usage is TRBV15 and J usage is TRBJ2-5; TRBD1 agrees at 9 bases. The CDR3 sequence is 16 residues long. Trimming cost V 0 bases and J 1 base; bases outside gene matches: 3. The germline CDR1 and CDR2 sequences are LNHNV and YYDKDF (reference sequence). In DNA form, the CDR3 reads TGTGCCACCAGCAGAGACTGGACAGGGGCCCAAGAGACCCAGTACTTC. Amino acids: CATSRDWTGAQETQYF.

The genes are TRBV28 and TRBJ2-2, with D perhaps TRBD1 or TRBD2 (6 bases each). V lost 2 bases and J 0 bases, leaving 16 bases between the germline ends. This CDR3 is built from 18 residues. The germline gives CDR1 MDHEN, CDR2 SYDVKM. CDR3 sequence reads: CASSLEGGGSANTGELFF. CDR3 in DNA: TGTGCCAGCAGTTTAGAAGGAGGGGGGTCTGCGAACACCGGGGAGCTGTTTTTT.

The table lists this clone with a count of one. V and J are TRBV5-5 and TRBJ1-5; tentative D call: TRBD1 (5 bases). Trimming shortened V by 0 bases and J by 7 bases, and 11 bases separated the two germline ends. From germline, CDR1 is SGHKS and CDR2 YYEKEE (reference sequence). The CDR3 is 14 residues long. CDR3 loop: CASSLGGDGQPQHF. The CDR3 nucleotides read TGTGCCAGCAGCTTGGGTGGGGACGGGCAGCCCCAGCATTTT.

The V gene is TRBV6-5, the J gene TRBJ2-7; D gene uncertain. The V end lost 0 bases, the J end lost 6 bases, and 12 bases lay between the germline ends. The CDR3 is made up of 14 amino acids. Germline V lookup: CDR1 MNHEY, CDR2 SVGAGI. The CDR3 DNA reads as TGTGCCAGCAGTTACTCATGGAGAGCGACCGAGCAGTACTTC. Amino acid sequence: CASSYSWRATEQYF.

V usage is TRBV29-1 and J usage is TRBJ2-7; possibly TRBD2 for D (7 bases). Germline values: CDR1 SQVTM, CDR2 ANQGSEA. V lost 4 bases to trimming and J lost 0 bases, with 13 bases between them. The CDR3 is 14 residues long. The CDR3 loop is CSVGGGISSYEQYF. The CDR3 nucleotides read TGCAGCGTTGGGGGGGGCATAAGCTCCTACGAGCAGTACTTC.

The V gene is TRBV7-8, the J gene TRBJ1-2; D is ambiguous. V was shortened by 5 bases and J by 1 base, with 8 bases between the two germline ends. The CDR3 loop spans 13 amino acids. Germline V gene data show CDR1 as SGHVS and CDR2 as FQNEAQ. CDR3 sequence (DNA): TGTGCCAGCAGCCCGGACGGTAACTATGGCTACACCTTC. Its protein is CASSPDGNYGYTF. Based on the CDR3 plus reference TRBV7-8 and TRBJ1-2, the full variable domain is GAGVSQSPRYKVAKRGQDVALRCDPISGHVSLFWYQQALGQGPEFLTYFQNEAQLDKSGLPSDRFFAERPEGSVSTLKIQRTQQEDSAVYLCASSPDGNYGYTFGSGTRLTVV.

This clone turned up a few times. The chain has TRBV7-9 and TRBJ2-2; D is undetermined. The germline gives CDR1 SEHNR, CDR2 FQNEAQ (reference sequence). V lost 5 bases to trimming and J lost 4 bases, with 2 bases between them. The CDR3 spans 11 residues. The DNA of the CDR3 is TGTGCCAGCAGCCTCACCGGGGAGCTGTTTTTT. It translates to CASSLTGELFF.

The V and J genes are TRBV28 and TRBJ2-7, with D perhaps assigned TRBD1 or TRBD2 (6 bases each). The V gene's germline CDR1 is MDHEN and CDR2 SYDVKM. The V end lost 3 bases, the J end lost 0 bases, and 12 bases lay between the germline ends. This CDR3 region has 15 residues. DNA for the CDR3: TGTGCCAGCAGTTTCCGGGGGCTTAGCTCCTACGAGCAGTACTTC. Translation gives CASSFRGLSSYEQYF.

The chain recombines TRBV2 with TRBJ1-5; 8 bases are shared with TRBD1. The length of the CDR3 is 15 residues. Per the germline V gene, CDR1 is SNHLY and CDR2 is FYNNEI. Trimming cost V 7 bases and J 2 bases; bases outside gene matches: 7. CDR3 sequence: CASTGQGVGNQPQHF. In nucleotides, the CDR3 is TGTGCCAGCACCGGACAGGGCGTTGGCAATCAGCCCCAGCATTTT.

The chain couples TRBV6-1 to TRBJ2-1, with D possibly matching TRBD1 (5 bases). Germline V gives CDR1 MNHNS, CDR2 SASEGT. The germline V and J ends were trimmed by 1 base and 8 bases, with 6 bases remaining between them. The CDR3 runs to 12 residues. DNA for the CDR3: TGTGCCAGCAGTGAAGGCAGGGATGAGCAGTTCTTC. Residues: CASSEGRDEQFF.

This clone was seen only a few times. The J gene is TRBJ1-5, the V gene TRBV7-8; 7 bases are a match to TRBD1. This CDR3 is 15 amino acids long. The V gene end was trimmed by 5 bases and the J gene end by 6 bases; junction bases not matched to a gene: 10. The germline V gene encodes CDR1 SGHVS and CDR2 FQNEAQ. The CDR3 region is CASSPLQGIVQPQHF. CDR3 sequence (DNA): TGTGCCAGCAGCCCCTTACAGGGGATAGTTCAGCCCCAGCATTTT.

The rearrangement links TRBV4-1 to TRBJ2-7; 15 bases agree with TRBD2. The CDR3 consists of 17 residues. Trimming cost V 4 bases and J 0 bases; bases outside gene matches: 4. Germline CDR1 and CDR2: MGHRA and YSYEKL. CDR3 nucleotide sequence: TGCGCCAGCAGCCCCGGACTAGCGGGAGGGCCCTCCTACGAGCAGTACTTC. This translates into CASSPGLAGGPSYEQYF.

The chain links TRBV15 to TRBJ2-1; 10 bases are shared with TRBD2. V lost 2 bases and J lost 5; bases outside the gene matches: 9. The CDR3 is 17 amino acids. Germline V gene data show CDR1 as LNHNV and CDR2 as YYDKDF (reference sequence). CDR3 in DNA: TGTGCCACCAGCAGACTCTCCGGGACTAGCGTCAACAATGAGCAGTTCTTC. Protein sequence: CATSRLSGTSVNNEQFF.

This clone was seen only a few times. The chain employs TRBV9 and TRBJ1-6; weak D call: TRBD1 (6 bases). This CDR3 has 16 amino acids. CDR1 is SGDLS and CDR2 is YYNGEE in the germline V gene. Between the trimmed V and J ends, which lost 3 bases and 0 bases, there was a span of 10 bases. The CDR3 loop reads CASSARGGSYNSPLHF. The CDR3 DNA follows: TGTGCCAGCAGCGCCCGAGGGGGCTCCTATAATTCACCCCTCCACTTT.

This clone was seen a single time. V gene TRBV10-3 combines with J gene TRBJ1-5; 9 bases agree with TRBD1. The CDR3 is made up of 18 amino acids. Per the germline V gene, CDR1 is ENHRY and CDR2 is SYGVKD. The J segment lost 4 bases and the V segment lost 2 bases, leaving 12 bases of the junction unmatched. CDR3: CAISERGTGPDLNQPQHF. CDR3 coding DNA: TGTGCCATCAGTGAGAGGGGGACAGGGCCAGACCTAAATCAGCCCCAGCATTTT.

The genes are TRBV6-6 and TRBJ1-5; TRBD1 matches at 9 bases. Germline V gives CDR1 MNHNY, CDR2 SVGAGI (reference sequence). The CDR3 totals 14 residues. The ends lost 6 bases at V and 0 bases at J; junction bases unmatched: 0. The CDR3 DNA sequence: TGTGCCAGCAGGACAGGGGGTAGCAATCAGCCCCAGCATTTT. Protein product: CASRTGGSNQPQHF.

V usage is TRBV6-6 and J usage is TRBJ1-5; no clear D. This CDR3 region has 16 residues. V lost 2 bases to trimming and J lost 2 bases, with 13 bases between them. Germline V lookup: CDR1 MNHNY, CDR2 SVGAGI (reference sequence). The CDR3 nucleotides read TGTGCCAGCAGTTACATCGGAGGGAGGGGCAATCAGCCCCAGCATTTT. It specifies CASSYIGGRGNQPQHF.

V is TRBV27 and J is TRBJ2-1; 7 bases are shared with TRBD1. This CDR3 is 13 amino acids long. V shed 9 bases and J 12 bases; nucleotides not matched to a gene: 14. Germline V gene sequence: CDR1 MNHEY, CDR2 SMNVEV (reference sequence). CDR3 DNA: TGTGCCAGTCGAGCATCAGGGGGAATGGGGCAGTTCTTC. This codes for CASRASGGMGQFF.

The V call is TRBV28, the J call TRBJ2-7; TRBD1 matches 9 bases. The germline CDR1 and CDR2 sequences are MDHEN and SYDVKM. The CDR3 runs 13 residues. The trim removed 10 bases at V and 3 bases at J, leaving 7 bases unmatched. DNA for the CDR3: TGTGCCAACAGAACAGGGGGCTGCTACGAGCAGTACTTC. This codes for CANRTGGCYEQYF.

The chain links TRBV10-1 to TRBJ2-7, with 16 bases identical to TRBD2. There are 15 residues in the CDR3. With 5 bases clipped from V and 10 bases from J, the junction kept 8 bases outside the gene matches. Germline values: CDR1 WNHNN, CDR2 SYGVQD (reference sequence). The CDR3 bases are TGCGCCAGCAGTCCGGGACTAGCGGGAGGGGGAGAACAGTACTTC. This encodes CASSPGLAGGGEQYF.

The J gene is TRBJ2-2, the V gene TRBV5-1; possibly TRBD1 or TRBD2 for D (6 bases each). Germline loops: CDR1 SGHRS, CDR2 YFSETQ. Trimming stripped 0 bases from V and 5 bases from J, with 11 bases between. The CDR3 covers 15 residues. The chain's CDR3 is CASSLEGGRTGELFF. The CDR3 nucleotides read TGCGCCAGCAGCTTGGAAGGGGGGAGGACCGGGGAGCTGTTTTTT.

The table lists this clone with a few counts. The chain combines TRBV15 with TRBJ2-1; D not certain. The germline V gene has CDR1 LNHNV and CDR2 YYDKDF (reference sequence). Trimming shortened V by 1 base and J by 4 bases, and 8 bases separated the two germline ends. The CDR3 runs to 14 residues. CDR3 sequence reads: CATSRGNLYNEQFF. In DNA, the CDR3 is TGTGCCACCAGCAGAGGAAATCTTTACAATGAGCAGTTCTTC.

The V gene is TRBV5-8, the J gene TRBJ2-3; no firm D call. Deletions cut 0 bases from V and 4 bases from J, with 12 bases between. CDR1 and CDR2 (germline): SGHTS, YDEGEE. There are 15 residues in the CDR3. The CDR3 protein is CASSLGHRRADTQYF. Written as DNA, the CDR3 is TGTGCCAGCAGCTTGGGCCACCGTCGCGCAGATACGCAGTATTTT.